This T cell receptor (beta chain) came from a study of blood T cell repertoires in COVID-19. As for the study in general: Sources were T cells, B-cell-depleted T cells, or PBMCs; the material itself was cDNA or gDNA.

Original methodology: Nucleated cell number was recorded as an estimate derived from reference gene primer amplification. The table came from immunoSEQ multiplex PCR; TCRdb's copy has only in-frame clones and leaves some out. V, J and clone size are taken as reported in that table, and D and trimming were inferred from the DNA itself. The data hold under 200,000 clones, with roughly nine tenths observed a single time. Material: peripheral blood. The clonotype originates from a man in his 70s with acute or convalescent COVID-19.

CDR3 sequence (DNA): TGCAGCGTTGAAGATCATGGAAACACCATATATTTT. The encoded protein is CSVEDHGNTIYF. The gene calls are TRBV29-1 and TRBJ1-3; D is uncertain. Trimming stripped 0 bases from V and 3 bases from J, with 3 bases between. Germline V gene sequence: CDR1 SQVTM, CDR2 ANQGSEA. This CDR3 is built from 12 residues.